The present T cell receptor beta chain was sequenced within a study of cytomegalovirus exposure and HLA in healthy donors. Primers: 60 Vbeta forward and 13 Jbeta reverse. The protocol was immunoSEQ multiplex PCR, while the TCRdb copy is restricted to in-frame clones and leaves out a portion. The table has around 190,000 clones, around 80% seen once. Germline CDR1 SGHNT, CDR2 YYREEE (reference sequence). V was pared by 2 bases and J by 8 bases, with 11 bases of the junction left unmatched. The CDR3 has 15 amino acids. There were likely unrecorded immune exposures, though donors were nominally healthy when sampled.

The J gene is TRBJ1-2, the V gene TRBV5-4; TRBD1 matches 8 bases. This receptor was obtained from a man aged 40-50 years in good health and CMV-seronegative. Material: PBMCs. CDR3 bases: TGTGCCAGCAGCTTCCGGACCGACAGGGGAGGAGGCTACACCTTC. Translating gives CASSFRTDRGGGYTF.